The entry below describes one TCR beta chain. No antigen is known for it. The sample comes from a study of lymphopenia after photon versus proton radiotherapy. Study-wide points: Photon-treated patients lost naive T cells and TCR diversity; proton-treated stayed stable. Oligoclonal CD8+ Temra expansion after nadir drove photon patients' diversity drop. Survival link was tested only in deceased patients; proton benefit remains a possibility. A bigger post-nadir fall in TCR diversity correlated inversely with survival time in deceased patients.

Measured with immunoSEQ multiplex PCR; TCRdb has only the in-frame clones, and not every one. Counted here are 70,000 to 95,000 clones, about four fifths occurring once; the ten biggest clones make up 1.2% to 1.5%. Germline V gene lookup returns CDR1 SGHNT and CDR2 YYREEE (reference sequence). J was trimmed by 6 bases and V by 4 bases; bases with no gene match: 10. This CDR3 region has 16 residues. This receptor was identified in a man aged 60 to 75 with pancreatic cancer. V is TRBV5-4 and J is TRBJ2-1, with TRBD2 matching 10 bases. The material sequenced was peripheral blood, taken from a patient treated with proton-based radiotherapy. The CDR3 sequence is CASSPPDSGGANEQFF. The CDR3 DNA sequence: TGTGCCAGCAGCCCGCCGGACAGCGGGGGGGCCAATGAGCAGTTCTTC.